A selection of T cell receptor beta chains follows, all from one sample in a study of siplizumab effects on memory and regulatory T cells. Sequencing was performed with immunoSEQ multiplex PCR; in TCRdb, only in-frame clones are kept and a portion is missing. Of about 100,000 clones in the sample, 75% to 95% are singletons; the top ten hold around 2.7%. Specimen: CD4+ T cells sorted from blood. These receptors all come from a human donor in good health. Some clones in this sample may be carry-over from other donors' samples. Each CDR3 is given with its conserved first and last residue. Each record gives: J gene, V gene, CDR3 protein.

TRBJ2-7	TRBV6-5	CASSFGPRPNLYEQYF
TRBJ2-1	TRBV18	CASRRTSGDNEQFF
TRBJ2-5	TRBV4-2	CASSRIPGQETQYF
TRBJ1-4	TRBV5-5	CASSRTGYNEKLFF
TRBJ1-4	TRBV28	CASSSPRGANEKLFF
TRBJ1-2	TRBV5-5	CASSLEIDNYGYTF
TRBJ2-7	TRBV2	CASSSTGYEQYF
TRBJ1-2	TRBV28	CASRGGRPNYGYTF
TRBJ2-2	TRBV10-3	CAISEVGRSGELFF
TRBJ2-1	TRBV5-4	CASSLVLSGRTSYNEQFF
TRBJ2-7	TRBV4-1	CASSQDRDLSYEQYF
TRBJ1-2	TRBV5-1	CASSLATGAHGYTF
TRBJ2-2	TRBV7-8	CASSLAENTGELFF
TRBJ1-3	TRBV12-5	CASGLGDLTGSGNTIYF
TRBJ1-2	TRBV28	CASSSQDRGLNYGYTF
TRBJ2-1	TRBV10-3	CAISVFSGGFNEQFF
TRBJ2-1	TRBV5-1	CASSFNSGSLGEQFF
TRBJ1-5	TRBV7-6	CASSSIQGIHQPQHF
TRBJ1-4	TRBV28	CASSLRTGGEKLFF
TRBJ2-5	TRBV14	CASSQVGGGETQYF
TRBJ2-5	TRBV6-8	CASNRLAEHQETQYF
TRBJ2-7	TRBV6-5	CATQLVSEQYF